Each of the 24 T cell receptor beta chains below was sequenced from the same sample in a study of PD-L1 blockade in urothelial cancer (dated by TCRdb to between 2016 and 2019). Library prep was done by the immunoSEQ multiplex PCR assay. TCRdb provides this immuneACCESS table in a form limited to in-frame rearrangements. Some clones are lacking; in checked studies, under half of them reflect an unresolved V gene, and why the rest are absent is not known. Here the sample has about 15,000 clones; 75% to 90% occur a single time. Under 7% of the sample is held by the ten biggest clonotypes. Sequencing used PBMCs, obtained around atezolizumab (anti-PD-L1) treatment. These receptors all come from a man over 45 with urothelial cancer.

V and J are TRBV9 and TRBJ2-3; 9 bases align to TRBD2. CDR3 length equals 15 residues. Germline values: CDR1 SGDLS, CDR2 YYNGEE. The V segment lost 7 bases and the J segment 1 base; nucleotides outside the gene matches: 7. The CDR3 DNA sequence: TGTGCCAGCGCCCAGGAGCGGGGGGGCACAGATACGCAGTATTTT. Translation: CASAQERGGTDTQYF.

This chain links TRBV18 with TRBJ2-7; TRBD1 aligns across 7 bases. The CDR3 spans 15 residues. V lost 6 bases, J lost 4 bases, and 12 bases stayed unmatched. The germline CDR1 and CDR2 sequences are KGHSH and LQKENI. In DNA, the CDR3 is TGTGCCAGCTCCATAGTCTCGGACAGGTCTTACGAGCAGTACTTC. Translating gives CASSIVSDRSYEQYF.

This chain's CDR3 is CASRPKGQGSPLHF. In nucleotides, the CDR3 is TGTGCCAGCAGGCCCAAGGGGCAGGGTTCACCCCTCCACTTT. The V gene is TRBV6-6, the J gene TRBJ1-6; D perhaps matches TRBD1 (5 bases). Germline V gives CDR1 MNHNY, CDR2 SVGAGI (reference sequence). V shed 6 bases and J shed 9 bases, with 15 bases lying between them. This CDR3 has 14 amino acids.

This rearrangement joins TRBV29-1 to TRBJ2-2; 7 bases agree with TRBD1. Looked up from germline, CDR1 is SQVTM and CDR2 is ANQGSEA. The CDR3 totals 15 residues. The J segment lost 0 bases and the V segment lost 7 bases, leaving 8 bases of the junction unmatched. The DNA of the CDR3 is TGCAGCGCCCGACAGGGAGTCTCGAACACCGGGGAGCTGTTTTTT. This codes for CSARQGVSNTGELFF.

In its sample, this clone was seen a few times. DNA for the CDR3: TGCGCCAGCAGGACTCAGGGGGCGAGCGGTAGTGGCTACACCTTC. It encodes CASRTQGASGSGYTF. The V and J genes are TRBV5-1 and TRBJ1-2, with 8 bases that match TRBD1. The CDR3 has 15 residues. The ends lost 5 bases at V and 7 bases at J; junction bases unmatched: 13. Per the germline V gene, CDR1 is SGHRS and CDR2 is YFSETQ. Variable domain in full (rest from reference TRBV5-1 and TRBJ1-2): KAGVTQTPRYLIKTRGQQVTLSCSPISGHRSVSWYQQTPGQGLQFLFEYFSETQRNKGNFPGRFSGRQFSNSRSEMNVSTLELGDSALYLCASRTQGASGSGYTFGSGTRLTVV.

This rearrangement joins TRBV28 to TRBJ2-1; 14 nucleotides agree with TRBD2. The trim removed 5 bases at V and 2 bases at J, leaving 5 bases unmatched. Germline assignment: CDR1 MDHEN and CDR2 SYDVKM. The CDR3 has 17 residues. The CDR3 region has the DNA TGTGCCAGCAGTGTACGGACTAGCGGGAGGCCCTACAATGAGCAGTTCTTC. Residues: CASSVRTSGRPYNEQFF.

The chain links TRBV6-6 to TRBJ1-6; 7 nucleotides agree with TRBD1. The CDR3 runs to 13 residues. J lost 9 bases, V lost 5 bases, and 4 bases had no gene match. Germline CDR1 reads MNHNY; CDR2 reads SVGAGI (reference sequence). CDR3 protein: CASSDRVGSPLHF. The CDR3 bases are TGTGCCAGCAGTGACAGGGTCGGTTCACCCCTCCACTTT.

The chain joins TRBV7-4 to TRBJ2-7; TRBD1 might be the D (6 bases). CDR1 SGHVT and CDR2 SQSDAQ come from the germline V gene. V lost 5 bases to trimming and J lost 0 bases, with 14 bases between them. The CDR3 sequence is 15 residues long. CDR3 sequence (DNA): TGTGCCAGCAGCCTCGGGACAAAATTCTCCTACGAGCAGTACTTC. As protein: CASSLGTKFSYEQYF.

Remarks on this clone: The junction does not match germline at one end; this may be a read error. The chain couples TRBV25-1 to TRBJ2-3, with D possibly matching TRBD2 (6 bases). Germline CDR1 MGHDK, CDR2 SYGVNS. The CDR3 spans 13 residues. The CDR3 sequence is CASSQARDSHPGF. In DNA form, the CDR3 reads TGTGCCAGCAGCCAGGCCCGGGACTCCCATCCCGGCTTT.

The chain carries TRBV29-1 and TRBJ2-3; D gene unclear. Trimming shortened V by 3 bases and J by 3 bases, and 7 bases separated the two germline ends. The CDR3 covers 12 residues. Germline CDR1 and CDR2: SQVTM and ANQGSEA. The CDR3 reads CSVEARTDTQYF. The CDR3 DNA is TGCAGCGTTGAGGCGAGGACAGATACGCAGTATTTT.

CDR3 nucleotides: TGTGCCAGTAGTATAGATGCTGGGGGAACTAGCTTTAATTTGGATACGCAGTATTTT. Translation: CASSIDAGGTSFNLDTQYF. The chain joins TRBV19 to TRBJ2-3; TRBD2 is a possible D gene (6 bases). The germline V gene has CDR1 LNHDA and CDR2 SQIVND (reference sequence). This CDR3 contains 19 residues. Deletions cut 0 bases from V and 6 bases from J, with 25 bases between.

The chain recombines TRBV6-6 with TRBJ2-7; perhaps TRBD2 as D (5 bases). Germline values: CDR1 MNHNY, CDR2 SVGAGI (reference sequence). The CDR3 is 16 amino acids. Trimming left V 0 bases short and J 3 bases short, with 15 bases between. The CDR3 bases are TGTGCCAGCAGTTACTCGCTAGCCGGGTTAGACTACGAGCAGTACTTC. Amino acids: CASSYSLAGLDYEQYF.

The sample holds one count of this clone. The chain carries TRBV18 and TRBJ1-1, with D possibly matching TRBD1 (6 bases). CDR1 is KGHSH and CDR2 is LQKENI in the germline V gene. V gave up 4 bases and J gave up 1 base, with 16 bases separating them. This CDR3 region has 16 residues. The CDR3 here is CASSRSARGTNTEAFF. As DNA, the CDR3 is TGTGCCAGCTCACGCTCAGCGAGGGGGACGAACACTGAAGCTTTCTTT.

The chain recombines TRBV2 with TRBJ2-3, with a weak D call TRBD2 (5 bases). Germline lookup yields CDR1 SNHLY and CDR2 FYNNEI. V lost 7 bases, J lost 0 bases, and 14 bases lay in between. CDR3 length: 15 residues. The CDR3: CASTVLAASTDTQYF. In nucleotides, the CDR3 is TGTGCCAGCACGGTGCTAGCAGCTAGCACAGATACGCAGTATTTT.

The chain employs TRBV27 and TRBJ2-1; 11 nucleotides align to TRBD2. From germline, CDR1 is MNHEY and CDR2 SMNVEV (reference sequence). V lost 5 bases to trimming and J lost 0 bases; unmatched junction nucleotides: 6. This CDR3 is 17 amino acids long. The DNA for the CDR3 is TGTGCCAGCAGTCCATCGGGACTAGCGGACTCCTACAATGAGCAGTTCTTC. It is translated as CASSPSGLADSYNEQFF.

V usage is TRBV7-9 and J usage is TRBJ2-5; D unclear. This CDR3 spans 15 amino acids. CDR1 and CDR2 from the germline V gene are SEHNR and FQNEAQ (reference sequence). Trimming removed 5 bases at V and 2 bases at J, with 15 bases between. The CDR3 nucleotides read TGTGCCAGCAGCCCTATCCACCCAAAGCAAGAGACCCAGTACTTC. Residues: CASSPIHPKQETQYF.

V and J are TRBV19 and TRBJ2-3, with 10 bases identical to TRBD1. CDR3 size: 16 residues. Germline CDR1 and CDR2: LNHDA and SQIVND (reference sequence). With 1 base clipped from V and 4 bases from J, the junction kept 5 bases outside the gene matches. CDR3 DNA sequence: TGTGCCAGTAGTATAGTCCCGACAGGGGGCTCAGATACGCAGTATTTT. It codes for CASSIVPTGGSDTQYF.

The V gene is TRBV2, the J gene TRBJ2-1; 13 positions agree with TRBD2. V dropped 6 bases and J dropped 6; count of bases not matched to a gene: 11. Germline assignment: CDR1 SNHLY and CDR2 FYNNEI. This CDR3 has 17 amino acids. The CDR3 sequence: CASRLTSGGAGGNEQFF. CDR3 DNA: TGTGCCAGCAGGCTAACTAGCGGGGGGGCCGGTGGCAATGAGCAGTTCTTC.

The chain joins TRBV6-1 to TRBJ2-7, with 10 bases identical to TRBD1. Losses at the gene ends were 2 bases for V and 3 bases for J; bases not matched to a gene: 4. CDR3 length: 15 amino acids. The germline V gene has CDR1 MNHNS and CDR2 SASEGT. DNA for the CDR3: TGTGCCAGCAGTGAAAGACAGGGGGCCTTCTACGAGCAGTACTTC. Translating it yields CASSERQGAFYEQYF.

This sequence joins TRBV6-5 and TRBJ2-1, with D possibly matching TRBD1 (5 bases). Germline assignment: CDR1 MNHEY and CDR2 SVGAGI. The CDR3 runs 12 residues. V was trimmed by 5 bases and J by 8 bases, leaving 10 bases between them. CDR3 nucleotides: TGTGCCAGCAGTCCTACAGGCTATGAGCAGTTCTTC. Translation: CASSPTGYEQFF.

This rearrangement joins TRBV14 to TRBJ2-1, with 9 bases that match TRBD1. Germline-derived CDR1 and CDR2 are SGHDN and FVKESK. The V segment lost 3 bases and the J segment 9 bases; nucleotides outside the gene matches: 0. The CDR3 is made up of 12 amino acids. CDR3 protein: CASSQDRGEQFF. In DNA, the CDR3 is TGTGCCAGCAGCCAGGACAGGGGTGAGCAGTTCTTC.

The chain employs TRBV4-3 and TRBJ2-7, with D possibly matching TRBD2 (6 bases). CDR1 and CDR2 (germline): LGHNA, YSLEER. Trimming left V 4 bases short and J 0 bases short, with 10 bases between. The CDR3 has 14 residues. CDR3 bases: TGCGCCAGCAGCCTTAGCGGTTCCTCCTACGAGCAGTACTTC. Its protein product is CASSLSGSSYEQYF.

The chain links TRBV7-2 to TRBJ1-1; TRBD1 matches at 7 bases. Trimming cost V 5 bases and J 5 bases; bases outside gene matches: 11. Germline V gene lookup returns CDR1 SGHTA and CDR2 FQGNSA. This CDR3 is 15 amino acids long. In nucleotides, the CDR3 is TGTGCCAGCAGCACCCAGACAGGGCAGGGGACTGAAGCTTTCTTT. This translates into CASSTQTGQGTEAFF.

The chain employs TRBV19 and TRBJ2-7; D not resolved. Germline lookup yields CDR1 LNHDA and CDR2 SQIVND (reference sequence). There are 16 residues in the CDR3. V dropped 2 bases and J dropped 2 bases, with 16 bases sitting between them. The CDR3 is CASSIRGIQTAYEQYF. The CDR3 DNA reads TGTGCCAGTAGTATAAGAGGAATCCAGACCGCCTACGAGCAGTACTTC.